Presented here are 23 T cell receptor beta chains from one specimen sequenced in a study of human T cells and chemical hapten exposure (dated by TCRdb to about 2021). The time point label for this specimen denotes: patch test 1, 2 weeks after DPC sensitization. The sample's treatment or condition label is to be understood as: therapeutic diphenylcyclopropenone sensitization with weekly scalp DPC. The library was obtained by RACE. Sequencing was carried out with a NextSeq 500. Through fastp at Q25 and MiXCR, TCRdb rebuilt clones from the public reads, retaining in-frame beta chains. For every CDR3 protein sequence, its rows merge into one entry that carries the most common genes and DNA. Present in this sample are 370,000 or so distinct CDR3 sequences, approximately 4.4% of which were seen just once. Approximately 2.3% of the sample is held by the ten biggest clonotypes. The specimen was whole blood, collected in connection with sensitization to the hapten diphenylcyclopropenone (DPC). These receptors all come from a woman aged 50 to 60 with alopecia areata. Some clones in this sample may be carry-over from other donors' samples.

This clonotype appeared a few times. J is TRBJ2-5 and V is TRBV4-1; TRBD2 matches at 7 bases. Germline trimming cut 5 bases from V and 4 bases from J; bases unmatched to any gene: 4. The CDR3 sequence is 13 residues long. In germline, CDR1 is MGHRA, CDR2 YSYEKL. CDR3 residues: CASSTTSRETQYF. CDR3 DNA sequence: TGCGCCAGCAGCACGACTAGCCGAGAGACCCAGTACTTC.

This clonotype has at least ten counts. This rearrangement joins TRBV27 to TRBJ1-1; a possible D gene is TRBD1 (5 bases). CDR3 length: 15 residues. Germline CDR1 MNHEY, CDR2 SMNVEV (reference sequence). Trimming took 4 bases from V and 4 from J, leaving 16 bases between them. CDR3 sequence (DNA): TGTGCCAGCAGTTGGTCCGGGGCCCCGGGCACTGAAGCTTTCTTT. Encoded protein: CASSWSGAPGTEAFF.

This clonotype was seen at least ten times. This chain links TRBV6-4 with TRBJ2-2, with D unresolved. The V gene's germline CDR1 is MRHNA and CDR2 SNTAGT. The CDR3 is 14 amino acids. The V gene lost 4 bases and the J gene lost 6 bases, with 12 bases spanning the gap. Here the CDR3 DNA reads TGTGCCAGCAGTGTGGGGAACGGTCCCGGGGAGCTGTTTTTT. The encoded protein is CASSVGNGPGELFF.

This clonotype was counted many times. The CDR3 here is CASSLARGLTNEKLFF. The CDR3 nucleotides read TGTGCCAGCAGCTTAGCGCGGGGACTGACTAATGAAAAACTGTTTTTT. The V gene is TRBV7-2, the J gene TRBJ1-4; TRBD1 is a possible D gene (5 bases). Trimming stripped 0 bases from V and 2 bases from J, with 10 bases between. Per germline, CDR1 SGHTA and CDR2 FQGNSA. This CDR3 region has 16 residues.

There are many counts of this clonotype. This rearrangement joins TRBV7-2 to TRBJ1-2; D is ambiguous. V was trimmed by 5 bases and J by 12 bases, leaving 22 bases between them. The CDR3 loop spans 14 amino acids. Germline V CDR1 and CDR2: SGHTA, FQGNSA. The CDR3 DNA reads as TGTGCCAGCAGCCGTTCCGTTGGGCCGGCCCTACACACCTTC. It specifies CASSRSVGPALHTF.

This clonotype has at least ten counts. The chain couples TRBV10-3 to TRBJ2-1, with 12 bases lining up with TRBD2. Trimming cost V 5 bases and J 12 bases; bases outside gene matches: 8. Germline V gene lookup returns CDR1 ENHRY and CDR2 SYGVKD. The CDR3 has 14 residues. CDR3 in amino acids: CAISSGLAGPRQFF. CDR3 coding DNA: TGTGCCATCAGTTCAGGACTAGCGGGGCCCCGGCAGTTCTTC.

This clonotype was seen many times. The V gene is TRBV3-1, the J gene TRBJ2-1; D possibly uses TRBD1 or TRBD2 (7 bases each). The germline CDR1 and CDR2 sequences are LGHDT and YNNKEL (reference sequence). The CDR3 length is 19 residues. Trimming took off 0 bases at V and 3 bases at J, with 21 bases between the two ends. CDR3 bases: TGTGCCAGCAGCCAAGAAGGCCAGGGGGAGGGGGCTTACTACAATGAGCAGTTCTTC. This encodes CASSQEGQGEGAYYNEQFF.

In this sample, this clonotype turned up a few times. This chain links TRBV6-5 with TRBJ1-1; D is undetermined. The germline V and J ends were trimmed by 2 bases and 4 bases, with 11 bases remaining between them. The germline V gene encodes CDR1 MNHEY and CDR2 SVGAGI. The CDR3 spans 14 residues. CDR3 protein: CASSYGGVTTEAFF. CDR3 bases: TGTGCCAGCAGTTACGGAGGCGTGACCACTGAAGCTTTCTTT.

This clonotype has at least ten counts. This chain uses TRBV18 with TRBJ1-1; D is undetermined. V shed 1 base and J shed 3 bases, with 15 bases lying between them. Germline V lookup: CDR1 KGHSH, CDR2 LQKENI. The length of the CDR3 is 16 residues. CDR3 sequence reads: CASSPRPGSPDTEAFF. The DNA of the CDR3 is TGTGCCAGCTCACCACGGCCGGGAAGCCCTGACACTGAAGCTTTCTTT.

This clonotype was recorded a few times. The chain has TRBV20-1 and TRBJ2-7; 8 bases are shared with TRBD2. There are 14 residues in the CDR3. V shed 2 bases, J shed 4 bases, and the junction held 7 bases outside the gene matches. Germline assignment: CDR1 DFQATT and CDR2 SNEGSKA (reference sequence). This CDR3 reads CSARSTSGWYEQYF. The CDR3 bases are TGCAGTGCTAGATCCACTAGCGGATGGTACGAGCAGTACTTC.

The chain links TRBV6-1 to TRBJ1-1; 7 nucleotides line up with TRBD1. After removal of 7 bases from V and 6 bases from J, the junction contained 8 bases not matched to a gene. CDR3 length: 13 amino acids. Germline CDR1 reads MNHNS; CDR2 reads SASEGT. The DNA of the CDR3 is TGTGCCAGCACATACAGGGGCCAGCCTGAAGCTTTCTTT. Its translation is CASTYRGQPEAFF.

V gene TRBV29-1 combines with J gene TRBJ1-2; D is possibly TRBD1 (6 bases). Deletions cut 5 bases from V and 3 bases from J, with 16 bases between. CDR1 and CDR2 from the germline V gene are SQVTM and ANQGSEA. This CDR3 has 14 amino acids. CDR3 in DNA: TGCAGCGTTTCACGTCGGGGGGCGGACTATGGCTACACCTTC. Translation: CSVSRRGADYGYTF.

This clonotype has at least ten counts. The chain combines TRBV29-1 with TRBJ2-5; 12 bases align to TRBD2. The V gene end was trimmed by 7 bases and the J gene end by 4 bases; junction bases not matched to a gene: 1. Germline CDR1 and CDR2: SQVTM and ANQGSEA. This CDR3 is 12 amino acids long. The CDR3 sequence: CSAGLAGETQYF. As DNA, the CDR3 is TGCAGCGCGGGACTAGCGGGAGAGACCCAGTACTTC.

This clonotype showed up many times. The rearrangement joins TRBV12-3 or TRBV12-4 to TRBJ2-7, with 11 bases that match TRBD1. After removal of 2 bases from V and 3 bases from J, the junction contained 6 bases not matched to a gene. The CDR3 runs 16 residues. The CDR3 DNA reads TGTGCCAGCAGTTTACTACCCGGGACAGGGGGCTACGAGCAGTACTTC. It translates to CASSLLPGTGGYEQYF.

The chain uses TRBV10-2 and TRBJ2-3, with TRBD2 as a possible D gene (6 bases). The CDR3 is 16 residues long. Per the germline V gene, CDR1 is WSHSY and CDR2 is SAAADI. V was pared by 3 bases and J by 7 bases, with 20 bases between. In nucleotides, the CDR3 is TGCGCCAGCAGTGATGCCGGGACTCGCACTTCCCATACGCAGTATTTT. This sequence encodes CASSDAGTRTSHTQYF.

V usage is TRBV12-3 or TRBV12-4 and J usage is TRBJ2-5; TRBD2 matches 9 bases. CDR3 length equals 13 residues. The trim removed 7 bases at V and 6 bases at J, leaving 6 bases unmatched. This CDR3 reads CASTRTSAQTQYF. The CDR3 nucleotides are TGTGCCAGCACCCGGACTAGCGCACAGACCCAGTACTTC.

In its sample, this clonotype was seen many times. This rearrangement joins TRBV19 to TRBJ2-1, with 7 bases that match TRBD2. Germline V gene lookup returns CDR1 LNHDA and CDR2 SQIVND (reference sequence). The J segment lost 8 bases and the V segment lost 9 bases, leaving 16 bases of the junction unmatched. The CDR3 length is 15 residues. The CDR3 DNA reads TGTGCCAGCAATCCGGGGTCTAGCGGTTGGTATGAGCAGTTCTTC. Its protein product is CASNPGSSGWYEQFF.

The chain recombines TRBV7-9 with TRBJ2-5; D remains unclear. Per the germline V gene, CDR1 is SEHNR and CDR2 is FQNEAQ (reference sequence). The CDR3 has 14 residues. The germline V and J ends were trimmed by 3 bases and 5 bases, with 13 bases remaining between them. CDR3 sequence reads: CASSFESDLETQYF. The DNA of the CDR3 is TGTGCCAGCAGCTTCGAGTCCGATTTGGAGACCCAGTACTTC.

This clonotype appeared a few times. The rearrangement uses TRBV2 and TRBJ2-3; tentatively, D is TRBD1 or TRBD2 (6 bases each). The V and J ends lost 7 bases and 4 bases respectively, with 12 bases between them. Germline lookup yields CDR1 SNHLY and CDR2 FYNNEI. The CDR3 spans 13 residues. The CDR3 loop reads CASKGGRADTQYF. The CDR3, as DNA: TGTGCCAGCAAGGGGGGAAGGGCAGATACGCAGTATTTT.

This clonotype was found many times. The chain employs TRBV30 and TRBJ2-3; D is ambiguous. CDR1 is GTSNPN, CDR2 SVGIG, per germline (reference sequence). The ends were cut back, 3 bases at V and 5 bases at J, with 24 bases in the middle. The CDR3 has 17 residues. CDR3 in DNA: TGTGCCTGGAGAGGGCAGGAGAGGCTAACGACGAGAGATACGCAGTATTTT. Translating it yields CAWRGQERLTTRDTQYF.

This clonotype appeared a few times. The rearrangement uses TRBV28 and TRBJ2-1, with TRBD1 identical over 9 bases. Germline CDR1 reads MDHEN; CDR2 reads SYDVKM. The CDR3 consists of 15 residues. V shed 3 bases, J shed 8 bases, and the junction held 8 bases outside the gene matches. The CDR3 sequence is CASSLGQGLRDEQFF. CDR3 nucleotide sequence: TGTGCCAGCAGTTTGGGACAGGGCCTTAGGGATGAGCAGTTCTTC.

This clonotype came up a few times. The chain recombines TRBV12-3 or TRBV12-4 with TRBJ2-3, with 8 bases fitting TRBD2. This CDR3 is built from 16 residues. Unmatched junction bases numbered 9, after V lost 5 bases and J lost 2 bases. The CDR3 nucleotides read TGTGCCAGCAGTGACCCTACTAGCGGAGACACAGATACGCAGTATTTT. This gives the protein CASSDPTSGDTDTQYF.

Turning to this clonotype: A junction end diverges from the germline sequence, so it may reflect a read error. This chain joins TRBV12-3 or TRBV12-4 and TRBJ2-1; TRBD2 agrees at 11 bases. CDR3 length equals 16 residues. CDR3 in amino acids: CASSPTSGSSHNEQFF. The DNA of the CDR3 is TGTGCCAGCAGCCCCACTAGCGGGAGCTCCCACAATGAGCAGTTCTTC.